These T cell receptor beta chains were read from a single sample in a study of blood T cells in healthy people across ages. One entry per CDR3 protein results from TCRdb running MiXCR on the 5' RACE reads. The repertoire holds 450,000 to 700,000 distinct CDR3 sequences, with 25% to 30% as singletons. Sequencing was carried out using blood. Every receptor here comes from an older woman in good health. Each CDR3 is given with its conserved first and last residue.

len	v_gene	j_gene	CDR3aa
14	TRBV12-3/TRBV12-4	TRBJ1-1	CASSFRGGSTEAFF
15	TRBV12-3/TRBV12-4	NA	CASSLLQPWDNEQFF
12	TRBV12-3/TRBV12-4	NA	CASSNRVRGQFF
12	TRBV30	TRBJ1-2	CAWSVSLYGYTF
16	TRBV4-3	TRBJ1-4	CASSHGSGITNEKLFF
18	TRBV30	TRBJ1-5	CAWSNIPYGTTGNQPQHF
14	TRBV24-1	TRBJ1-5	CATRGPSSNQPQHF
13	TRBV7-9	TRBJ1-2	CASSQLVLHGYTF
14	TRBV20-1	TRBJ1-1	CSAGSGRLNTEAFF
15	TRBV9	TRBJ2-5	CASSDSGTRQETQYF
16	TRBV12-3/TRBV12-4	TRBJ2-3	CASSLGGIISTDTQYF
13	TRBV20-1	TRBJ1-1	CSASQDRNTEAFF
12	TRBV2	TRBJ2-1	CASSESDRGRFF
13	TRBV5-1	TRBJ1-5	CASSPLPEEPQHF
16	TRBV20-1	TRBJ2-1	CRARARTSGRGNEQFF
16	TRBV5-1	TRBJ2-2	CASSLEGGANTGELFF
13	TRBV4-3	TRBJ1-1	CASSHGQGAEAFF
15	TRBV7-9	TRBJ1-5	CASSLRGSEDQPQHF